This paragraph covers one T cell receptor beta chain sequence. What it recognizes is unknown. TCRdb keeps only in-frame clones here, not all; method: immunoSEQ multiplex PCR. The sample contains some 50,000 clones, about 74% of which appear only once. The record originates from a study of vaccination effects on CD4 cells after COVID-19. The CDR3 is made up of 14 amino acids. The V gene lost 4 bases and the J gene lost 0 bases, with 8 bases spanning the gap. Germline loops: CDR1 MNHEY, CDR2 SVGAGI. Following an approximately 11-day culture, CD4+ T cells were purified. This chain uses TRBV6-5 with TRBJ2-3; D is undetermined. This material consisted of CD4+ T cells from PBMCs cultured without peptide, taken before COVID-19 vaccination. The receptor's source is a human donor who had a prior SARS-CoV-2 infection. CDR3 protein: CASSWRRSTDTQYF. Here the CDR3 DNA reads TGTGCCAGCAGTTGGAGACGTAGCACAGATACGCAGTATTTT.